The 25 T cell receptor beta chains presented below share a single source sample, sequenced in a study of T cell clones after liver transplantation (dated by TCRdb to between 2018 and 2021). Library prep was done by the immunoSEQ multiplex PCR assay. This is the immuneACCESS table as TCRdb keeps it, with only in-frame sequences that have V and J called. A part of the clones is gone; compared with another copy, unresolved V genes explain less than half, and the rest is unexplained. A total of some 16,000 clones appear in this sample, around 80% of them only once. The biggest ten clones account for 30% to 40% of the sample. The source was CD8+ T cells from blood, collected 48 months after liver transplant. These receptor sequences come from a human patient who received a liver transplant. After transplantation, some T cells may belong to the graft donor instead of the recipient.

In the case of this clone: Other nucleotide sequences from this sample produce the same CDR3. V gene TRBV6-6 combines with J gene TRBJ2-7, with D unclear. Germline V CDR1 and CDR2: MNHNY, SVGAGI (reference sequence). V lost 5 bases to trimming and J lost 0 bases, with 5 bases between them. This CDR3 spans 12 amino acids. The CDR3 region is CASSVSSYEQYF. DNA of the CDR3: TGTGCCAGCAGTGTTAGCTCCTACGAGCAGTACTTC.

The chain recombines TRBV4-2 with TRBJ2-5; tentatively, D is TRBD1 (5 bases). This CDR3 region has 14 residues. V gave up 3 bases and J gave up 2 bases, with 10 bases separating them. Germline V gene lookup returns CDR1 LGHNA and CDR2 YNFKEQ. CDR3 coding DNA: TGTGCCAGCAGCCATTTTACAGGTCAAGAGACCCAGTACTTC. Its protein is CASSHFTGQETQYF.

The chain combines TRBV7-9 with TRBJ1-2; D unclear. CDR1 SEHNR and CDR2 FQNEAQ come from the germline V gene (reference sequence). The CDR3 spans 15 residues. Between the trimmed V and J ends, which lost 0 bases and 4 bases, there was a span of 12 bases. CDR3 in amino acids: CASSLAAGEPYGYTF. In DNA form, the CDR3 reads TGTGCCAGCAGCTTAGCGGCGGGTGAGCCCTATGGCTACACCTTC. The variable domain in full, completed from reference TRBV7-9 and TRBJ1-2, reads DTGVSQNPRHKITKRGQNVTFRCDPISEHNRLYWYRQTLGQGPEFLTYFQNEAQLEKSRLLSDRFSAERPKGSFSTLEIQRTEQGDSAMYLCASSLAAGEPYGYTFGSGTRLTVV.

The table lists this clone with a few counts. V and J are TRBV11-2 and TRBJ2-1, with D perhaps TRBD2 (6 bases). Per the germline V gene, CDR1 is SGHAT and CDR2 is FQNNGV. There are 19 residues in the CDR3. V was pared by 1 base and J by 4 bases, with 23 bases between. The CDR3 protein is CASSLALAAVPSFYNEQFF. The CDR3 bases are TGTGCCAGCAGCTTAGCACTAGCCGCCGTCCCTAGCTTTTACAATGAGCAGTTCTTC.

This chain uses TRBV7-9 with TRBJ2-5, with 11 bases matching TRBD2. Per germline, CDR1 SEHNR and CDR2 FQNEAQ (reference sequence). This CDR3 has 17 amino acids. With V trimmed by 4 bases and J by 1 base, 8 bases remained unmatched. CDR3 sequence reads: CASSSSSGREVQETQYF. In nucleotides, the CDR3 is TGTGCCAGCAGCTCCAGTAGCGGGAGGGAAGTCCAAGAGACCCAGTACTTC.

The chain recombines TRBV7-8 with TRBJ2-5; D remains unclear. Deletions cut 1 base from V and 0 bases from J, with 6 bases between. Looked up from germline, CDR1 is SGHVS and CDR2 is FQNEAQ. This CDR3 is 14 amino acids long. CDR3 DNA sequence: TGTGCCAGCAGCTTAGTTGCAGACCAAGAGACCCAGTACTTC. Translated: CASSLVADQETQYF.

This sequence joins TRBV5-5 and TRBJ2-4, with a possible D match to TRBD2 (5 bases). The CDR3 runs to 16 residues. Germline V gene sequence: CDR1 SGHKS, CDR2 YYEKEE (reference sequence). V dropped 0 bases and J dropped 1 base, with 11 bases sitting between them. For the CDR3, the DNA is TGTGCCAGCAGCTTGGCCGAAGGCGGGGCCAAAAACATTCAGTACTTC. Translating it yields CASSLAEGGAKNIQYF.

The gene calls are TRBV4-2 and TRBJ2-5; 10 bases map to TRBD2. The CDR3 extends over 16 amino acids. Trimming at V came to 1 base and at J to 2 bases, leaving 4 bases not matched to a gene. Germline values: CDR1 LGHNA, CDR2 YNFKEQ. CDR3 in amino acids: CASSQAGLATQETQYF. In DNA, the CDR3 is TGTGCCAGCAGCCAAGCGGGACTAGCGACTCAAGAGACCCAGTACTTC.

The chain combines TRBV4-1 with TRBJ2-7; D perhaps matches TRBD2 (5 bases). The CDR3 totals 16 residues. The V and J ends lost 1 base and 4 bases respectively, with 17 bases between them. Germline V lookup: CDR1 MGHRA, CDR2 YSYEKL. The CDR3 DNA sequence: TGCGCCAGCAGCCAAGTAGGAGCGGCGTTAAGGTACGAGCAGTACTTC. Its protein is CASSQVGAALRYEQYF.

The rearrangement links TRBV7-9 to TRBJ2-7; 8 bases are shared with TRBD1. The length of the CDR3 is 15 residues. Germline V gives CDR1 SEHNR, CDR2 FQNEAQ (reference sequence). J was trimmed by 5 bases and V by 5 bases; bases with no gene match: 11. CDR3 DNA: TGTGCCAGCAGCCCGACCGGGACAGGAGCCCACGAGCAGTACTTC. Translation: CASSPTGTGAHEQYF.

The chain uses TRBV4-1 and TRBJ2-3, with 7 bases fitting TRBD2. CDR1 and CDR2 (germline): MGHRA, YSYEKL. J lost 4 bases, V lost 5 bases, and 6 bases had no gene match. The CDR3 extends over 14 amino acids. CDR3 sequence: CASSYGLVPDTQYF. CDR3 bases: TGCGCCAGCAGCTACGGACTAGTTCCAGATACGCAGTATTTT.

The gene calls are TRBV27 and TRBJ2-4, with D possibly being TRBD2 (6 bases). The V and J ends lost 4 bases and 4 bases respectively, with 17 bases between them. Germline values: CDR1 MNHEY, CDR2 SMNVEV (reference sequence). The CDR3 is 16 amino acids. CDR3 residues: CASSYQRAGGKNIQYF. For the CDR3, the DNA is TGTGCCAGCAGTTACCAGCGAGCGGGCGGAAAAAACATTCAGTACTTC.

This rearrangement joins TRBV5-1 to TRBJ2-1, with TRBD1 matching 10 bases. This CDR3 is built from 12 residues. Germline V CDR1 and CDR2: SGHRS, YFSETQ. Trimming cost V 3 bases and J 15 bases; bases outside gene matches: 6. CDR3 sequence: CASSSNGQGGFF. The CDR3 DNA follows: TGCGCCAGCAGCTCTAACGGACAGGGGGGGTTCTTC. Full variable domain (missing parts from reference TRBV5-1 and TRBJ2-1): KAGVTQTPRYLIKTRGQQVTLSCSPISGHRSVSWYQQTPGQGLQFLFEYFSETQRNKGNFPGRFSGRQFSNSRSEMNVSTLELGDSALYLCASSSNGQGGFFGPGTRLTVL.

The CDR3 here is CRGHRNQPQHF. In nucleotides, the CDR3 is TGCAGGGGACACCGCAATCAGCCCCAGCATTTT. The V gene is TRBV20-1, the J gene TRBJ1-5; D might be TRBD1 (6 bases). The CDR3 contains 11 residues. Germline CDR1 reads DFQATT; CDR2 reads SNEGSKA (reference sequence).

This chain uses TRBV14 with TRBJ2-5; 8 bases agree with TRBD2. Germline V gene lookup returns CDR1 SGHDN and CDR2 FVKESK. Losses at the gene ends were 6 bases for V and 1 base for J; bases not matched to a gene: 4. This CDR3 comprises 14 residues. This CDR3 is CASRGSGGQETQYF. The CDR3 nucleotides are TGTGCCAGCAGGGGAAGCGGGGGCCAAGAGACCCAGTACTTC. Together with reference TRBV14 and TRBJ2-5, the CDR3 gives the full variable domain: EAGVTQFPSHSVIEKGQTVTLRCDPISGHDNLYWYRRVMGKEIKFLLHFVKESKQDESGMPNNRFLAERTGGTYSTLKVQPAELEDSGVYFCASRGSGGQETQYFGPGTRLLVL.

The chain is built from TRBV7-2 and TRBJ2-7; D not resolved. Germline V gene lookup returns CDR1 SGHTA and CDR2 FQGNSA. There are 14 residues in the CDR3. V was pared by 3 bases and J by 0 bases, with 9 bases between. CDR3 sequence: CASSFGGISYEQYF. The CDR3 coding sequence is TGTGCCAGCAGCTTCGGTGGGATCTCCTACGAGCAGTACTTC.

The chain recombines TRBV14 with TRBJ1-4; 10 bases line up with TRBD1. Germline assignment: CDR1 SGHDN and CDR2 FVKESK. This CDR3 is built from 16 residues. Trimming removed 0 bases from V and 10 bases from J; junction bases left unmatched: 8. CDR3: CASSQDPGQGRAKLFF. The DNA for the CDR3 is TGTGCCAGCAGCCAAGATCCGGGACAGGGGAGGGCAAAACTGTTTTTT.

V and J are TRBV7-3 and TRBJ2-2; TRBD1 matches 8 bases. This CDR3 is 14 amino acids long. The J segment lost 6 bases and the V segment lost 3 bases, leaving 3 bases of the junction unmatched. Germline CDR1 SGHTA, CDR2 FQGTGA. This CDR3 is CASSLAGGSGELFF. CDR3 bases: TGTGCCAGCAGCTTGGCAGGGGGCTCCGGGGAGCTGTTTTTT. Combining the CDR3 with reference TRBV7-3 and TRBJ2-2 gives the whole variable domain GAGVSQTPSNKVTEKGKYVELRCDPISGHTALYWYRQSLGQGPEFLIYFQGTGAADDSGLPNDRFFAVRPEGSVSTLKIQRTERGDSAVYLCASSLAGGSGELFFGEGSRLTVL.

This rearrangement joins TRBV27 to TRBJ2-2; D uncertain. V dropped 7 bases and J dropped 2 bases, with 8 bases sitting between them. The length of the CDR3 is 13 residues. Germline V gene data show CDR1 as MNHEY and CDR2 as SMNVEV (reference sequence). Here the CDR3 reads CASTSENTGELFF. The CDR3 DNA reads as TGTGCCAGCACCTCAGAAAACACCGGGGAGCTGTTTTTT.

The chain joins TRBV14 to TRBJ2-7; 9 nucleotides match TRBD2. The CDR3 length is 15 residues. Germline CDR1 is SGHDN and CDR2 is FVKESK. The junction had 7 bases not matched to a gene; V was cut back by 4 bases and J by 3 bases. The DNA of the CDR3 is TGTGCCAGCAGCCCACCTAGCGGGACCATCTACGAGCAGTACTTC. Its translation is CASSPPSGTIYEQYF.

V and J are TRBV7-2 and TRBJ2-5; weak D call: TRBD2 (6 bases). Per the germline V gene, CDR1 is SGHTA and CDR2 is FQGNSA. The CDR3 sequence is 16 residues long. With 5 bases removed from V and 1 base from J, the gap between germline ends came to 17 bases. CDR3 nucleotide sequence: TGTGCCAGCAGCCCGCGGTCGGGAGACGGCCAAGAGACCCAGTACTTC. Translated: CASSPRSGDGQETQYF. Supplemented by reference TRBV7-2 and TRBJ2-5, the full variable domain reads GAGVSQSPSNKVTEKGKDVELRCDPISGHTALYWYRQSLGQGLEFLIYFQGNSAPDKSGLPSDRFSAERTGGSVSTLTIQRTQQEDSAVYLCASSPRSGDGQETQYFGPGTRLLVL.

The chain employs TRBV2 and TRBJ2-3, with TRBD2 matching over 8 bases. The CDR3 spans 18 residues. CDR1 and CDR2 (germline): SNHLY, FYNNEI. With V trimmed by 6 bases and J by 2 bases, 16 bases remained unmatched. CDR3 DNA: TGTGCCAGCAGCCCGGGGCCAGCTACTAGCGGAATCACAGATACGCAGTATTTT. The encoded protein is CASSPGPATSGITDTQYF.

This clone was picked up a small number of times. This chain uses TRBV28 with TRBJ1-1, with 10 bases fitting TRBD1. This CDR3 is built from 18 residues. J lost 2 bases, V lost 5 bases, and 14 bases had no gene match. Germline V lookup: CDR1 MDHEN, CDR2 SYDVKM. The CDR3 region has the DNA TGTGCCAGCAGTCCGTCCCGGGACAGGGGCGTTGTAAACACTGAAGCTTTCTTT. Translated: CASSPSRDRGVVNTEAFF.

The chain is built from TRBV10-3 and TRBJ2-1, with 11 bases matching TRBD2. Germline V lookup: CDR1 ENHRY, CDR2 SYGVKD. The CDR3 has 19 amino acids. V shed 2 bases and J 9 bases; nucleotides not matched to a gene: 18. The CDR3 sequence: CAISEPEGFIGTSGAEQFF. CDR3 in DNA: TGTGCCATCAGTGAGCCAGAAGGTTTCATAGGGACTAGCGGTGCTGAGCAGTTCTTC.

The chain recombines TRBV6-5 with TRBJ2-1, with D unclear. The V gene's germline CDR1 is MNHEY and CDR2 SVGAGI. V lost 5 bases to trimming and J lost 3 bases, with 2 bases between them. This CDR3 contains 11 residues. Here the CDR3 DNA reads TGTGCCAGCAGTCTCTACAATGAGCAGTTCTTC. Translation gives CASSLYNEQFF.